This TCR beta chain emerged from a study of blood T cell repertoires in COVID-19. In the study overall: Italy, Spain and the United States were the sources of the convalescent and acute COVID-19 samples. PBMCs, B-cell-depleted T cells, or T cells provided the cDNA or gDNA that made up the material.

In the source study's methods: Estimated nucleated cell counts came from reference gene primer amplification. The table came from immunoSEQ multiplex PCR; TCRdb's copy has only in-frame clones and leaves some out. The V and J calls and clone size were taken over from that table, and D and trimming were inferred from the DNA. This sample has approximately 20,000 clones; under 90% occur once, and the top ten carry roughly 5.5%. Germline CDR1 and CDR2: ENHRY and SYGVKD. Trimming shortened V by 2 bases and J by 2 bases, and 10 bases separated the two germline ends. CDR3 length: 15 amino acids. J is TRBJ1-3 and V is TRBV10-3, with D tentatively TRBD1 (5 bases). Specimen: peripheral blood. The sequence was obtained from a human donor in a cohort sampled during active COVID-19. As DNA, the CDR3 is TGTGCCATCAGTGAGGCCAGGGCTCCTGGAAACACCATATATTTT. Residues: CAISEARAPGNTIYF.